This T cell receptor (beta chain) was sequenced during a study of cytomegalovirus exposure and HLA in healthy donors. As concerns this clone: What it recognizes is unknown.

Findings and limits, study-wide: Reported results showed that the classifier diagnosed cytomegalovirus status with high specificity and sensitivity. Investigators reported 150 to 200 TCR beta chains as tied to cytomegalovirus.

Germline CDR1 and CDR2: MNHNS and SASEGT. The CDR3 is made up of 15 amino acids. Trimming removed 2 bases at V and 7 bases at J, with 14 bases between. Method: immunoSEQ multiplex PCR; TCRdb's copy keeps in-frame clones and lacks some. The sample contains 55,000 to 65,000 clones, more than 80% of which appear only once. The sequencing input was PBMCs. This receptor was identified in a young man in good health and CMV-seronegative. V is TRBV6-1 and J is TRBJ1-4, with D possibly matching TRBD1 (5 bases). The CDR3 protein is CASSELGGAAEKLFF. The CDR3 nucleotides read TGTGCCAGCAGTGAATTGGGAGGGGCGGCTGAAAAACTGTTTTTT.